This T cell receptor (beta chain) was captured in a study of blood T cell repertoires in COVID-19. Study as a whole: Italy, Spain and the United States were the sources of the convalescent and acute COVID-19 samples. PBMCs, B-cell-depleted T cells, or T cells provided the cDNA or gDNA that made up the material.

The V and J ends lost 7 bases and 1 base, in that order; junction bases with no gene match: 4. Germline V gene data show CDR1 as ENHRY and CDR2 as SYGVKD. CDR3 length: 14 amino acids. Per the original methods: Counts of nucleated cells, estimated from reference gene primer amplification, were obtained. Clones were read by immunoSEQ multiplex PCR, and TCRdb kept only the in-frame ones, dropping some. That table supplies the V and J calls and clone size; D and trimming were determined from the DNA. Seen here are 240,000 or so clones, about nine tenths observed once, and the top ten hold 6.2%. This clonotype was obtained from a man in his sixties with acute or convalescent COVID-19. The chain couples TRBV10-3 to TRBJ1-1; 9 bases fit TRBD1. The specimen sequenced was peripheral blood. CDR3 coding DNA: TGTGCCATCAAGATGGACAGGGGGAACACTGAAGCTTTCTTT. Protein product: CAIKMDRGNTEAFF.